The TCR beta chain described here comes from a study of shared clonotypes between healthy human individuals. V lost 2 bases, J lost 4 bases, and 5 bases stayed unmatched. From germline, CDR1 is SGHRS and CDR2 YFSETQ. The CDR3 consists of 15 residues. Roughly 30,000 T cell genomes, or 300 to 350 ng DNA, went into unsorted PBMC replicate PCRs. Per the original methods: Junction-only sequences produced by ImmunoSEQ had no quality scores, so filtering differed. The protocol was immunoSEQ multiplex PCR, while the TCRdb copy is restricted to in-frame clones and leaves out a portion. Clonal size and the V and J genes are those of that table, whereas D and trimming came from the DNA. Among about 520,000 clones listed, roughly 80% were seen once.

Material: PBMCs. The TCR comes from a middle-aged woman in good health. Some clones in this sample may be carry-over from other donors' samples. The chain recombines TRBV5-1 with TRBJ1-5, with 8 bases lining up with TRBD1. The CDR3 region is CASSFAGQGNQPQHF. The CDR3 nucleotides are TGCGCCAGCAGCTTCGCAGGACAGGGTAATCAGCCCCAGCATTTT.